This TCR beta chain was identified during a study of CD4 T cells in relation to SARS-CoV-2 and coronaviruses. A word on this clone: What it binds is unknown.

Germline lookup yields CDR1 MNHEY and CDR2 SMNVEV (reference sequence). The ends were cut back, 6 bases at V and 9 bases at J, with 12 bases in the middle. CDR3 length: 12 residues. Only in-frame clones appear in the TCRdb table, and some are missing; sequencing was by immunoSEQ multiplex PCR. There are about 40,000 clones in the sample; about four fifths occur only once, and around 7% lies in the top ten. The clonotype originates from an adult with COVID-19. Sequenced sample: naive CD4+ T cells from PBMCs, cultured in vitro. Subset: naive CD4+ T cells isolated by negative enrichment. The genes are TRBV27 and TRBJ1-5; the D gene is possibly TRBD1 (5 bases). The CDR3 region is CASSGGRGPQHF. CDR3 nucleotides: TGTGCCAGCAGCGGGGGGAGGGGGCCCCAGCATTTT.